This T cell receptor beta chain was sequenced for a study of T cells after yellow fever vaccination (dated by TCRdb to between 2018 and 2021). Study-wide context: The SMART-Seq v4 Ultra Low Input RNA kit was used to prepare libraries from fractions with low cell numbers. To track T-cell clones before and after primary and booster YFV17D yellow fever vaccination, bulk TCR alpha and beta repertoires were sequenced longitudinally. Two healthy male donors, one aged 18 to 30 and one aged 30 to 40 years, made up the cohort. Blood was collected at multiple timepoints before and after primary and secondary immunization, and bulk PBMC replicates and cell subsets were isolated. Paper-wide results and their limitations: A small fraction of clonotypes appeared in both the CD4 and CD8 compartments, likely as a result of convergent recombination. Most clones expanded after primary vaccination (approximately 96% of CD4 and roughly 90% of CD8) were re-detected after the booster, suggesting that broad memory maintenance occurred. Because only two donors were included in the study, the extent to which the findings can be generalized is limited. The secondary T-cell response was found to be weaker but faster than the primary response, with a peak reached on day 5 rather than on day 15. Computational filtering was required because FACS-sorted repertoires could contain abundant contaminating clonotypes from the bulk population.

The treatment or condition label, as the study defines it: live attenuated yellow fever vaccine strain. At each blood-draw timepoint, two biological replicates of bulk PBMCs were collected. PBMCs were isolated from peripheral blood using a standard Ficoll-Paque protocol. TriZol was used to extract RNA from bulk PBMCs, from CD4 and CD8 fractions, and from dextramer-positive and dextramer-negative fractions. TCR cDNA was synthesized by 5'RACE template switching, which introduced a universal primer site and unique molecular identifiers. Priming for cDNA synthesis came from both the TCR alpha and TCR beta constant segments. Two PCR steps were used to amplify libraries, with sample barcodes and sequencing adapters being added in the second step. Sequencing of libraries was performed on Illumina HiSeq 2500 (2x100 bp) or NovaSeq (2x150 bp). From the authors' description of their analysis: MIGEC was used to demultiplex reads and collapse the reads into UMI consensus sequences, and MiXCR was used for V(D)J alignment. Using edgeR on replicate PBMC samples, clonotypes were called vaccine-responding if FDR was below 0.01 and the log2 fold change was above 5 up to day 15. Each bulk clonotype was labeled CD4 or CD8 based on which sequenced repertoire, CD4 or CD8, contained the clonotype at higher abundance. TCRdb reran the public reads through fastp at Q25 and MiXCR, keeping productive beta chains. Rows are combined by CDR3 protein, so each entry shows the most common genes and DNA. These V and J calls derive from TCRdb rather than the authors' analysis. In all, the sample holds about 580,000 distinct CDR3 sequences, and around 17% of those were seen once. The top ten hold around 15% of the sample.

The CDR3 numbers 16 residues from cysteine through phenylalanine. Of the read, only the CDR3 DNA is kept; its 48 bases are in frame from base 1. CDR1 and CDR2, looked up from the germline V gene (reference sequence), are SEHNR and FQNEAQ. V lost 4 bases and J lost 1 base, and the count of bases not matched to a germline gene is 5. On this clonotype itself: Its binding antigen is unknown. The input lacks base qualities; no much larger clone sits a single base away.

This chain is built from TRBV7-9 and TRBJ1-3, and 9 junction bases match TRBD1. The TCR comes from a man younger than 35 who received the YFV17D yellow fever vaccine. Sample: PBMCs, taken around 5 days after the first yellow fever vaccination. The DNA sequence is TGTGCCAGCAGCTCACCGGGACAGGGTTCTGGAAACACCATATATTTT. Its translation is CASSSPGQGSGNTIYF. Full variable domain (CDR3 extended with the reference TRBV7-9 and TRBJ1-3 proteins): DTGVSQNPRHKITKRGQNVTFRCDPISEHNRLYWYRQTLGQGPEFLTYFQNEAQLEKSRLLSDRFSAERPKGSFSTLEIQRTEQGDSAMYLCASSSPGQGSGNTIYFGEGSWLTVV.